Reported below is one T cell receptor beta chain. The data derive from a study of blood T cells in healthy people across ages. Drawn from each donor were 7.5 to 10 milliliters of peripheral blood. Per-sample PBMC isolation yielded at least 6.5 million cells. Next came a second PCR, run for about 7 to 12 cycles, which used a sample-barcoded 5' primer along with a J-beta primer mix. The yield of each sample was at least 2.5 million CDR3-containing paired-end reads. TCRdb reanalysed the 5' RACE reads using MiXCR and keeps one entry per CDR3 protein. The table records about 620,000 distinct CDR3 sequences, roughly half of them present only once. With 0 bases clipped from V and 0 bases from J, the junction kept 3 bases outside the gene matches. The CDR3 is 16 residues long.

This TCR was recovered from a woman aged 80 or over in good health. This chain links TRBV12-3 or TRBV12-4 with TRBJ1-1; 8 bases are a match to TRBD1. The specimen sequenced was blood. CDR3: CASSLAGTGVNTEAFF. The CDR3 nucleotides read TGTGCCAGCAGTTTAGCCGGGACAGGAGTGAACACTGAAGCTTTCTTT.